This entry describes one T cell receptor (beta chain). Antigen: not known. The CDR3 extends over 15 amino acids. Germline lookup yields CDR1 MNHNY and CDR2 SVGAGI (reference sequence). Deletions cut 0 bases from V and 4 bases from J, with 10 bases between. The sample belongs to a study of Tregs in tolerant kidney transplant recipients. Study-level points and caveats: Expanding Tregs on activated donor B cells appeared to best identify donor-specific TCRbeta clones.

Unstimulated regulatory T cells (CD4+CD25+CD127-), CD4+CD25- non-regulatory cells, CD4 and CD8 cells were FACS-sorted from thawed PBMCs. Assay: immunoSEQ multiplex PCR; the TCRdb copy retains only in-frame clones and omits some. The data show roughly 120,000 clones, 85% to 95% seen once. The chain links TRBV6-6 to TRBJ1-3; D is perhaps TRBD1 (6 bases). The receptor was isolated from a human donor in good health. The source material was CD4+ T cells from blood. The CDR3 coding sequence is TGTGCCAGCAGTTACTCGGACAGAGCCGGAAACACCATATATTTT. This translates into CASSYSDRAGNTIYF.